Shown below are 5 T cell receptor beta chains from a single sample sequenced in a study of blood T cell repertoires in COVID-19. TCRdb's table, derived via immunoSEQ multiplex PCR, lists solely in-frame clones and lacks some. The repertoire consists of about 360,000 clones, with 70% to 90% occurring once and the leading ten covering around 2%. The source material was PBMCs or T cells enriched from blood (not recorded which). Every receptor here comes from a middle-aged man in a cohort exposed to, infected with or recovered from COVID-19 (not recorded which).

This clone was seen a single time. V is TRBV21-1 and J is TRBJ1-4; the listed D gene, TRBD1, was not tested against the DNA. TRBV21-1 constitutes a pseudogene. The CDR3 loop spans 16 amino acids. CDR3 protein: CASSKRIQITNEKLFF. In DNA form, the CDR3 reads TGTGCCAGCAGCAAAAGGATACAGATAACTAATGAAAAACTGTTTTTT.

This clone was recorded a few times. The V gene is TRBV27, the J gene TRBJ2-7; TRBD2 aligns across 15 bases. This CDR3 comprises 18 residues. V lost 5 bases and J lost 0; bases outside the gene matches: 8. The germline gives CDR1 MNHEY, CDR2 SMNVEV (reference sequence). The DNA for the CDR3 is TGTGCCAGCAGTCCCGGGACTAGCGGGAGGAAAAGCTCCTACGAGCAGTACTTC. It yields the protein CASSPGTSGRKSSYEQYF.

This clone has a handful of counts. The chain links TRBV30 to TRBJ2-3, with a weak D call TRBD1 (6 bases). V lost 4 bases and J 3 bases, leaving 14 bases between the germline ends. Germline assignment: CDR1 GTSNPN and CDR2 SVGIG (reference sequence). The CDR3 covers 14 residues. In nucleotides, the CDR3 is TGTGCCTGGAAATGGGGGCGAGGGACAGATACGCAGTATTTT. It is translated as CAWKWGRGTDTQYF.

This chain links TRBV19 with TRBJ1-2; D remains ambiguous. Germline V gene sequence: CDR1 LNHDA, CDR2 SQIVND (reference sequence). This CDR3 is 13 amino acids long. The V end was cut by 5 bases, the J end by 2 bases, with 9 bases between. In nucleotides, the CDR3 is TGTGCCAGTAGTTTTGGAGGGAACTATGGCTACACCTTC. Its translation is CASSFGGNYGYTF. The full variable domain, its missing parts supplied by reference TRBV19 and TRBJ1-2, is DGGITQSPKYLFRKEGQNVTLSCEQNLNHDAMYWYRQDPGQGLRLIYYSQIVNDFQKGDIAEGYSVSREKKESFPLTVTSAQKNPTAFYLCASSFGGNYGYTFGSGTRLTVV.

The chain employs TRBV7-3 and TRBJ2-1, with 9 bases identical to TRBD1. Germline V CDR1 and CDR2: SGHTA, FQGTGA. The CDR3 contains 15 residues. After removal of 6 bases from V and 7 bases from J, the junction contained 10 bases not matched to a gene. The CDR3 coding sequence is TGTGCCAGCAGATCGACAGGGGGTCTCGAAAATGAGCAGTTCTTC. Protein product: CASRSTGGLENEQFF.